Ten or more counts support the clone carrying this T cell receptor beta chain. Its cognate antigen is unknown. The CDR3 has 16 amino acids. The germline CDR1 and CDR2 sequences are MNHEY and SVGEGT. The V and J ends lost 2 bases and 3 bases respectively, with 14 bases between them. These data are taken from a study of spatial heterogeneity in lung cancer. Study-wide context: Each time, sequencing found more beta-chain sequences than alpha-chain sequences. Whole-study results and caveats: Intratumoral expanded alpha and beta TCR counts were found to track tumor mutation counts.

TCRdb redid the calling of the 5' RACE reads with MiXCR, one entry per CDR3 protein. This table has 15,000 or so distinct CDR3 sequences, around 5% appearing once. The time point is: sample taken at primary tumor resection. Sequenced material: lung tumor tissue, taken at surgery. The chain has TRBV6-2 or TRBV6-3 and TRBJ1-5, with no clear D. The TCR comes from a male donor with early-stage non-small cell lung cancer. This CDR3 reads CASSYGRRADNQPQHF. The CDR3 DNA sequence: TGTGCCAGCAGTTACGGGCGTAGGGCCGACAATCAGCCCCAGCATTTT.